A selection of T cell receptor beta chains follows, all from one sample in a study of technical replicates of blood from a few donors. Sequencing was performed with immunoSEQ multiplex PCR; in TCRdb, only in-frame clones are kept and a portion is missing. The sample yields 100,000 or so clones, 96% seen once. Sequences were obtained from T cells isolated from PBMCs. The receptors come from a human donor in good health. CDR3s include the opening cysteine and the closing phenylalanine or tryptophan. D genes are given only for firm matches. Clone size is shown for a subset of rows, as once, few, many or a class of expanded clone.

. TRBJ2-5 TRBV27 . CASSLSTVQETQYF TGTGCCAGCAGTTTATCGACAGTCCAAGAGACCCAGTACTTC
. TRBJ2-7 TRBV5-3 . CARSSEVKFKRRSSYEQYF TGTGCCAGAAGCTCCGAAGTTAAATTTAAGCGACGGAGTTCCTACGAGCAGTACTTC
. TRBJ1-6 TRBV7-2 . CASSPLGALNSPLHF TGTGCCAGCAGCCCCCTGGGGGCGCTTAATTCACCCCTCCACTTT
. TRBJ2-5 TRBV2 . CASRTSGETQYF TGTGCCAGCAGGACTAGTGGGGAGACCCAGTACTTC
. TRBJ2-1 TRBV19 . CASRGGSYNEQFF TGTGCCAGTAGAGGGGGTAGCTACAATGAGCAGTTCTTC
. TRBJ2-1 TRBV12-5 TRBD2 CASGPGTSVEQFF TGTGCTAGTGGTCCAGGAACTAGCGTTGAGCAGTTCTTC
. TRBJ2-3 TRBV4-1 . CASSQEFRQDTQYF TGCGCCAGCAGCCAAGAATTCAGGCAGGATACGCAGTATTTT
. TRBJ2-1 TRBV11-3 TRBD1 CASSPRQGNEQFF TGTGCCAGCAGCCCCCGACAGGGCAATGAGCAGTTCTTC
. TRBJ2-1 TRBV9 . CASSVAEYNEQFF TGTGCCAGCAGCGTTGCGGAGTACAATGAGCAGTTCTTC
. TRBJ2-7 TRBV25-1 TRBD2 CASSDHLAGGPYEQYF TGTGCCAGCAGTGATCACCTAGCGGGAGGGCCCTACGAGCAGTACTTC
few TRBJ1-1 TRBV6-1 . CASSDRGDTEAFF TGTGCCAGCAGTGACAGGGGAGACACTGAAGCTTTCTTT
. TRBJ2-1 TRBV5-1 TRBD1 CASWGQGALNEQFF TGCGCCAGCTGGGGGCAGGGGGCGTTGAATGAGCAGTTCTTC
. TRBJ1-2 TRBV7-9 . CASSLELRQAGYTF TGTGCCAGCAGCTTAGAGTTACGGCAGGCCGGCTACACCTTC
. TRBJ2-1 TRBV4-1 . CASNQQSSYNEQFF TGCGCCAGCAATCAACAGAGCTCCTACAATGAGCAGTTCTTC
. TRBJ1-5 TRBV5-1 . CASSLGDRTNQPQHF TGCGCCAGCAGCTTGGGTGACAGAACGAATCAGCCCCAGCATTTT
. TRBJ2-7 TRBV2 . CASSERGRGSYEQYF TGTGCCAGCAGTGAACGGGGTCGGGGCTCCTACGAGCAGTACTTC
. TRBJ2-7 TRBV6-6 TRBD2 CASSKTGTSDYEQYF TGTGCCAGCTCCAAGACCGGGACTAGCGACTACGAGCAGTACTTC
. TRBJ2-7 TRBV9 . CASSVNFREQYF TGTGCCAGCAGCGTAAATTTTCGCGAGCAGTACTTC
. TRBJ2-1 TRBV6-5 . CASSPPVSTGEQFF TGTGCCAGCAGTCCTCCCGTTTCGACGGGGGAGCAGTTCTTC
. TRBJ2-1 TRBV5-1 . CASSLDRNYNEQFF TGCGCCAGCAGCTTGGATCGTAACTACAATGAGCAGTTCTTC
. TRBJ1-6 TRBV5-4 . CASSLGHSPLHF TGTGCCAGCAGCTTGGGGCATTCACCCCTCCACTTT
. TRBJ2-1 TRBV5-1 TRBD1 CASSAGDRVGEQFF TGCGCCAGCTCCGCCGGGGACAGGGTCGGGGAGCAGTTCTTC
few TRBJ1-1 TRBV29-1 TRBD1 CSVEGDSEEAFF TGCAGCGTTGAAGGGGACAGCGAAGAAGCTTTCTTT
. TRBJ2-3 TRBV5-1 TRBD2 CASSLTSGYTDTQYF TGCGCCAGCAGCCTGACTAGCGGATACACAGATACGCAGTATTTT